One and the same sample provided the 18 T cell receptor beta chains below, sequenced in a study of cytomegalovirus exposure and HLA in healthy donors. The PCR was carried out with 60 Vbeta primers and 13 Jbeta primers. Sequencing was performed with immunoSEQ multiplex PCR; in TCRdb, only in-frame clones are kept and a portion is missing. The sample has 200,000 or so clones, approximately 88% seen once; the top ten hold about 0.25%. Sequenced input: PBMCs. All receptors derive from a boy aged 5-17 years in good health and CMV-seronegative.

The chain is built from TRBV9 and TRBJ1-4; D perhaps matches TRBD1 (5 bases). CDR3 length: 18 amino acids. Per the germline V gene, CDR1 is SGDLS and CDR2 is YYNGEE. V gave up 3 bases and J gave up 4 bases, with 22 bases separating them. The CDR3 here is CASSANPWGRVNNEKLFF. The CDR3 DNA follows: TGTGCCAGCAGCGCAAATCCTTGGGGCAGGGTGAATAATGAAAAACTGTTTTTT.

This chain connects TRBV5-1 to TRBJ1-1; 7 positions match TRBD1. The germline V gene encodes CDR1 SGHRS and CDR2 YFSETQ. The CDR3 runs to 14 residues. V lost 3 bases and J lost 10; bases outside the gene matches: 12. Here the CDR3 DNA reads TGCGCCAGCAGCTCTGACAGGGTTGATACTCCAGCTTTCTTT. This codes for CASSSDRVDTPAFF.

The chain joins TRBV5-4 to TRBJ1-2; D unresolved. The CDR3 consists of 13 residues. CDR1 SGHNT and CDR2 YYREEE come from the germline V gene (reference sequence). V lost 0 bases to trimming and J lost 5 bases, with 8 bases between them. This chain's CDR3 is CASSLAGSYGYTF. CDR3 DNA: TGTGCCAGCAGCTTGGCGGGGTCTTATGGCTACACCTTC.

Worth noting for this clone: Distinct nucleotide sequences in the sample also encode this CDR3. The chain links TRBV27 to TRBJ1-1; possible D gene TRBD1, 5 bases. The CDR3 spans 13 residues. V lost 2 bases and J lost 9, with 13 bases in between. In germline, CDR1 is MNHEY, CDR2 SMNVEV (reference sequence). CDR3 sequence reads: CASSLAGGRQAFF. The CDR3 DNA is TGTGCCAGCAGTTTAGCGGGGGGACGGCAAGCTTTCTTT.

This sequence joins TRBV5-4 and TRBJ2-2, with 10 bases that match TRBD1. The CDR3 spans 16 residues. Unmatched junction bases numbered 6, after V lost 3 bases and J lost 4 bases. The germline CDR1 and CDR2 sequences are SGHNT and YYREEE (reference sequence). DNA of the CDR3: TGTGCCAGCAGCTATCCGGGACAGGGGATCACCGGGGAGCTGTTTTTT. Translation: CASSYPGQGITGELFF.

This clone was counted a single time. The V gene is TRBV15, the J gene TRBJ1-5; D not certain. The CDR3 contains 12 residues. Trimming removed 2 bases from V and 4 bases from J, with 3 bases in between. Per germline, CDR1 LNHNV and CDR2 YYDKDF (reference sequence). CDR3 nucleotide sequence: TGTGCCACCAGCAGACCGAATCAGCCCCAGCATTTT. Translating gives CATSRPNQPQHF.

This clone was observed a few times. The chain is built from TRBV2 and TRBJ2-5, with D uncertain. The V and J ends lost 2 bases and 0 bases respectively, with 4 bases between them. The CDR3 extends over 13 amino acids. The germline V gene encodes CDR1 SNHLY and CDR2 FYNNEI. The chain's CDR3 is CASSENNQETQYF. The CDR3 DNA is TGTGCCAGCAGTGAAAACAACCAAGAGACCCAGTACTTC.

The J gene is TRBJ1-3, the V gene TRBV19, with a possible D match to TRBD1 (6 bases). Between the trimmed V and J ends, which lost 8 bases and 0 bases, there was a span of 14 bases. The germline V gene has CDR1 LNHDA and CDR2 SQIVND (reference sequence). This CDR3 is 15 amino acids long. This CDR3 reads CASADRMLSGNTIYF. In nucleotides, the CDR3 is TGTGCCAGTGCGGACAGAATGCTCTCTGGAAACACCATATATTTT.

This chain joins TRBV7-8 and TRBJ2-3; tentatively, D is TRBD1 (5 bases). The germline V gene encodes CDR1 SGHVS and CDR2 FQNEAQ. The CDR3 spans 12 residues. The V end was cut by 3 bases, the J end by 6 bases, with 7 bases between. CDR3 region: CASSFGADTQYF. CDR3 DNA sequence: TGTGCCAGCAGCTTTGGGGCCGATACGCAGTATTTT.

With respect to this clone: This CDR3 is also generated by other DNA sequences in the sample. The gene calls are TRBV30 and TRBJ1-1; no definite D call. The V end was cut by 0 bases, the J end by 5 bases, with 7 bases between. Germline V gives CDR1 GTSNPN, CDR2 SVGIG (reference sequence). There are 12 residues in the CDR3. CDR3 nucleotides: TGTGCCTGGAGTGTAGGCGGGACTGAAGCTTTCTTT. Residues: CAWSVGGTEAFF.

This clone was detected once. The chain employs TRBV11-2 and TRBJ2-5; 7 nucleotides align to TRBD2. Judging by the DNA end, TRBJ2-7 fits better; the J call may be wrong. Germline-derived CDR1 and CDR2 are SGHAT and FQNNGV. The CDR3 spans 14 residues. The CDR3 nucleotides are TGTGCCAGCAGCTTGGCTGGGAGGGCCTACGAGCAGTACTTC. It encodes CASSLAGRAYEQYF.

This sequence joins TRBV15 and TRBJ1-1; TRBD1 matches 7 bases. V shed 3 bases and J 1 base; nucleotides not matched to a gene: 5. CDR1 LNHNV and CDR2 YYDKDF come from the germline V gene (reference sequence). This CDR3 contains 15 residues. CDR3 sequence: CATSSDREPNTEAFF. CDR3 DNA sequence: TGTGCCACCAGCAGTGACAGGGAACCGAACACTGAAGCTTTCTTT.

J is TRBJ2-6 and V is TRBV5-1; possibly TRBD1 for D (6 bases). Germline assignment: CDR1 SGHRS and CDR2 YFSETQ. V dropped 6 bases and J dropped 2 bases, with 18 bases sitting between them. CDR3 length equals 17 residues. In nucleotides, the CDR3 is TGCGCCAGCACCCCCTGGGGGCAAGGGACTGGGGCCAACGTCCTGACTTTC. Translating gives CASTPWGQGTGANVLTF.

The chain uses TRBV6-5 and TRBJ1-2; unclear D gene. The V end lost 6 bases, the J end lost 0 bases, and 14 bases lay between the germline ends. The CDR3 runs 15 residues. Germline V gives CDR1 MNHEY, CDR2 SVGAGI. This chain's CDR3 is CASSQAGRTNYGYTF. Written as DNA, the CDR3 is TGTGCCAGCAGCCAGGCGGGCAGGACTAACTATGGCTACACCTTC.

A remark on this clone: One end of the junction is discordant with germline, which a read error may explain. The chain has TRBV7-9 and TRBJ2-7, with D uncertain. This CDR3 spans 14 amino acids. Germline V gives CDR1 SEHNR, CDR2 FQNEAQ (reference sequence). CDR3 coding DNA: TGTTCCAGCAGCTTCCCAAGCACGCCCTACGAGCAGTACTTC. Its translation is CSSSFPSTPYEQYF.

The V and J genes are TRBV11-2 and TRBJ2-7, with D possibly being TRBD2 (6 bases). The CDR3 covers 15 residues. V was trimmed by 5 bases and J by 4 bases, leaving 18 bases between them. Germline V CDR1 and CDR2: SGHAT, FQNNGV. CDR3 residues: CASSHTSGGVYEQYF. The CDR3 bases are TGTGCCAGCAGCCACACCTCCGGGGGAGTATACGAGCAGTACTTC.

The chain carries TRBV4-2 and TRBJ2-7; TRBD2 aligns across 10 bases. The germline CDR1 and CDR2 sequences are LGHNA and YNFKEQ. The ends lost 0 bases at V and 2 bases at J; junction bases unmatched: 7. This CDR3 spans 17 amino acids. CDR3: CASSQESRLAGAYEQYF. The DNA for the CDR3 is TGTGCCAGCAGCCAAGAGTCTAGGCTAGCGGGGGCCTACGAGCAGTACTTC.

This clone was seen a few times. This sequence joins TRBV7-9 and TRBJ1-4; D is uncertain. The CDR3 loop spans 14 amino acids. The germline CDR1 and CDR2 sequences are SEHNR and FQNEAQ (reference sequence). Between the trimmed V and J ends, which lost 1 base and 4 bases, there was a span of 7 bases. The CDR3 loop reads CASSLERFNEKLFF. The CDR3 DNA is TGTGCCAGCAGCTTAGAGCGATTTAATGAAAAACTGTTTTTT.